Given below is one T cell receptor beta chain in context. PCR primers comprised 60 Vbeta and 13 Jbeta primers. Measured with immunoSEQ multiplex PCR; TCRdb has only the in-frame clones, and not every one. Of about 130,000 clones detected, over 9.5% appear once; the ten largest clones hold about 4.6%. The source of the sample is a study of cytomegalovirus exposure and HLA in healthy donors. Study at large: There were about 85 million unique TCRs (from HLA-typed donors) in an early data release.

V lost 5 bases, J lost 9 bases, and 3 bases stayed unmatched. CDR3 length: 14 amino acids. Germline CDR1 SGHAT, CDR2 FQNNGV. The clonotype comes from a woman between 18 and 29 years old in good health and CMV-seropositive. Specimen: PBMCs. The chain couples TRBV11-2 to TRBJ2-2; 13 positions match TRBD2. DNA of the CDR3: TGTGCCAGCAGCCCGACTAGCGGGAGGCGGGAGCTGTTTTTT. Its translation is CASSPTSGRRELFF.